This TCR beta chain was sequenced in a study of blood T cell repertoires in COVID-19. Study information: Sites across the United States, Italy and Spain contributed samples from acute and convalescent COVID-19. PBMCs, B-cell-depleted T cells, or T cells were the source of the cDNA or gDNA that made up the material.

This CDR3 is 16 amino acids long. V gave up 2 bases and J gave up 1 base; unmatched junction bases: 6. Per the germline V gene, CDR1 is SGHTA and CDR2 is FQGTGA. Original handling: Estimates of nucleated cell counts were drawn from the amplification of reference gene primers. Using immunoSEQ multiplex PCR, the repertoire was profiled, and TCRdb retains in-frame clones only, with some absent. Clonal size and the V and J genes are those of that table, whereas D and trimming came from the DNA. The sample holds about 200,000 clones, around 90% seen once. The J gene is TRBJ2-3, the V gene TRBV7-3, with 7 bases aligning to TRBD2. The sample comprised peripheral blood. The sequence was collected from a man younger than 40 with acute or convalescent COVID-19. In nucleotides, the CDR3 is TGTGCCAGCAGCTTAGCGGCGGGAGTGGGCACAGATACGCAGTATTTT. Its translation is CASSLAAGVGTDTQYF.